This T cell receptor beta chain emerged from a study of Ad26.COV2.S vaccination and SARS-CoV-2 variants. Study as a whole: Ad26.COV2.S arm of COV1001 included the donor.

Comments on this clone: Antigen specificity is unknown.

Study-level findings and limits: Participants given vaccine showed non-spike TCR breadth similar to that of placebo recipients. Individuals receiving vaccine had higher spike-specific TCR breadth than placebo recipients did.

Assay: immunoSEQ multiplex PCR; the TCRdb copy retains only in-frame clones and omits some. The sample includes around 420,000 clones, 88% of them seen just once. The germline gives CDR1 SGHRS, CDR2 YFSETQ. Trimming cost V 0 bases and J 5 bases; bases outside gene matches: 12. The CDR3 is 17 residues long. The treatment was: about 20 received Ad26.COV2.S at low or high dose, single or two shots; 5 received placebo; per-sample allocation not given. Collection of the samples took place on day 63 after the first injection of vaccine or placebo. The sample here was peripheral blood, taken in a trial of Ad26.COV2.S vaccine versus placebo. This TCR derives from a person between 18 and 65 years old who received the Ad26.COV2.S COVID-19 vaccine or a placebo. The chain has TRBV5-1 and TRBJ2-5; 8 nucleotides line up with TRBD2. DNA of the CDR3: TGCGCCAGCAGCTTGGTTACCGGGGGGGCCTCGGGTGAGACCCAGTACTTC. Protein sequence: CASSLVTGGASGETQYF.